This T cell receptor beta chain originates from a study of shared clonotypes between healthy human individuals. Comment on this clone: Its target is unknown.

The deep-level immunoSEQ assay was used. Some clones are missing from TCRdb's copy, which holds only in-frame ones; the method was immunoSEQ multiplex PCR. Of around 1.9 million clones listed, just under 95% are singletons. Only CD45RO-negative cells positively selected for CCR7 counted as naive CD8 cells, so terminally differentiated effector memory CD45RA+ cells were excluded. Study conclusions and caveats: Relative to memory subsets, naive subsets generally showed larger estimated richness.

Trimming took 4 bases from V and 3 from J, leaving 25 bases between them. Germline values: CDR1 SGDLS, CDR2 YYNGEE. The CDR3 length is 18 residues. This sequence joins TRBV9 and TRBJ1-2, with D perhaps matching TRBD1 (5 bases). The sequenced material came from naive CD8+ T cells from PBMCs. This receptor was taken from a young man in good health. Some clones in this sample may be carry-over from other donors' samples. The CDR3 nucleotides are TGTGCCAGCAGCCGGACGGGAGAGGGACGATCCAATTACTATGGCTACACCTTC. It encodes CASSRTGEGRSNYYGYTF.